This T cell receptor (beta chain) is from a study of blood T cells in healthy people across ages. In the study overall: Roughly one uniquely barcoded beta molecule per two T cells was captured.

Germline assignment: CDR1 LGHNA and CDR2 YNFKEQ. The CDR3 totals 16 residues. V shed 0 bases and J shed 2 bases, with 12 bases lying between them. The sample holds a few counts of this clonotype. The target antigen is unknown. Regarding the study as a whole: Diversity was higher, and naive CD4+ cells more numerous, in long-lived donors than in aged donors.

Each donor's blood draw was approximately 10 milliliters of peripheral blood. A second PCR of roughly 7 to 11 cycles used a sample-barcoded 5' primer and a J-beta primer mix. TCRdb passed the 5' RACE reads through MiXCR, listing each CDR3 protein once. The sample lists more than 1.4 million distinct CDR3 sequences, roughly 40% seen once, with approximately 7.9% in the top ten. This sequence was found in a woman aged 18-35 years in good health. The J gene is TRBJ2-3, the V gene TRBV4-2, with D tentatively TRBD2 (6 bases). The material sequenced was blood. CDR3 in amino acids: CASSQDGTALTDTQYF. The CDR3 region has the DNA TGTGCCAGCAGCCAAGATGGGACTGCACTCACAGATACGCAGTATTTT.